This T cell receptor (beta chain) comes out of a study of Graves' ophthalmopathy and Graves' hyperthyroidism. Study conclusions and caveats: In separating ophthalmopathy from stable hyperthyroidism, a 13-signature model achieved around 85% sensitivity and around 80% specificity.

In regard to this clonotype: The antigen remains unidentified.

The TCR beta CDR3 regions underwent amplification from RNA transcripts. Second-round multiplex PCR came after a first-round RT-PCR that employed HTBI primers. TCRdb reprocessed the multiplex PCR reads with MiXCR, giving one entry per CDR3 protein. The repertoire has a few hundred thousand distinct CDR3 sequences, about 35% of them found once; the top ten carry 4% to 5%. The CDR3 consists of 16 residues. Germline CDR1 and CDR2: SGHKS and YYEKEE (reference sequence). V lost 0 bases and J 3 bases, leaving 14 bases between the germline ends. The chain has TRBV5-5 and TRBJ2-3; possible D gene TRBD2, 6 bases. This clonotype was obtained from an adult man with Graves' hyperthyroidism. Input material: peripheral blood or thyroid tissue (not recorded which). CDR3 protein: CASSLDRALATDTQYF. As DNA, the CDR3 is TGTGCCAGCAGCTTGGATCGGGCGCTAGCGACAGATACGCAGTATTTT.